The rows below give T cell receptor beta chains drawn from one sample of a study of neurological immune-mediated disorders. MiXCR was run by TCRdb on the 5' RACE reads, yielding one entry per CDR3 protein. The table records about 20,000 distinct CDR3 sequences, more than 9% of them present only once. Material for sequencing was PBMCs. The receptors were sampled from an older woman with HTLV-1-associated myelopathy (HAM/TSP). The CDR3 runs from the conserved cysteine through the conserved F or W. D genes are given only for firm matches. The size entry is marked missing in some rows and otherwise reads once, few, many or a size class.

many,TRBD2,TRBV20-1,TRBJ2-3,CSASRDSGGYWVADTQYF,TGCAGTGCCTCCCGGGATAGCGGGGGGTACTGGGTAGCAGATACGCAGTATTTT
many,-,TRBV5-1,TRBJ1-5,CASSFGGNSNQPQHF,TGCGCCAGCAGCTTTGGAGGGAATAGCAATCAGCCCCAGCATTTT
few,-,TRBV7-2,TRBJ1-3,CASSLPGGGLGNTIYF,TGTGCCAGCAGCTTACCGGGCGGGGGGCTGGGGAACACCATATATTTT
medium-sized,-,TRBV15,TRBJ2-1,CATSIAYNEQFF,TGTGCCACCAGCATAGCCTACAATGAGCAGTTCTTC
many,TRBD2,TRBV10-1,TRBJ2-1,CATRASGGASEQFF,TGCGCCACCAGAGCTAGCGGGGGGGCCTCCGAGCAGTTCTTC
-,-,TRBV20-1,TRBJ1-2,CSARDPGVDLRTF,TGCAGTGCTAGAGATCCGGGGGTAGACCTCCGCACCTTC
many,-,TRBV5-1,TRBJ2-7,CASSWSGELLPPYEQYF,TGCGCCAGCAGCTGGTCGGGTGAACTGCTTCCACCCTACGAGCAGTACTTC
many,TRBD2,TRBV20-1,TRBJ2-2,CSAREDVRTSGGAMGELFF,TGCAGTGCTAGAGAGGATGTAAGGACTAGCGGGGGGGCCATGGGGGAGCTGTTTTTT
many,TRBD2,TRBV11-2,TRBJ2-7,CASSWTSGGSYEQYF,TGTGCCAGCAGTTGGACTAGCGGGGGCTCCTACGAGCAGTACTTC
many,TRBD1,TRBV7-6,TRBJ2-5,CASSLAGRGGGQETQYF,TGTGCCAGCAGCTTAGCAGGTCGAGGGGGCGGCCAAGAGACCCAGTACTTC
many,-,TRBV7-2,TRBJ2-7,CASSLVSVRGHEQYF,TGTGCCAGCAGCTTAGTGTCGGTGCGGGGCCACGAGCAGTACTTC
medium-sized,-,TRBV18,TRBJ2-5,CASSPGARGQETQYF,TGTGCCAGCTCACCAGGGGCTAGGGGACAAGAGACCCAGTACTTC
many,-,TRBV9,TRBJ1-1,CASSAEMNTEAFF,TGTGCCAGCAGCGCGGAGATGAACACTGAAGCTTTCTTT
many,TRBD2,TRBV5-1,TRBJ2-5,CASSSLPRLAGVNQETQYF,TGCGCCAGCAGCTCCCTCCCCCGACTAGCGGGGGTAAACCAAGAGACCCAGTACTTC